The 25 T cell receptor beta chains reported below all come from one sample, sequenced in a study of T cells in women clearing cervical HPV infection. TCRdb's copy holds only in-frame clones and misses some; the assay was immunoSEQ multiplex PCR. This sample's table reports 25,000 to 35,000 clones. The sample comprised blood buffy coat. The receptors were sampled from a woman aged 18 to 75 with a cervical HPV16 infection that either progressed to CIN3+ or cleared (not recorded which).

The CDR3 loop reads CASSIQGGGGELFF. CDR3 DNA, as far as it was read: TGTGCCAGTAGTATACAGGGAGGTGGCGGGGAG. The chain combines TRBV19 with TRBJ2-2; D is perhaps TRBD2 (6 bases). Read sequence stops 3 residues before the CDR3 end, and the germline J gene provides the missing end. Between the trimmed V and J ends, which lost 2 bases and 7 bases, there was a span of 11 bases. From germline, CDR1 is LNHDA and CDR2 SQIVND (reference sequence). The CDR3 spans 14 residues.

Comment on this clone: Read coverage stops 3 residues before the CDR3 terminus; the germline J gene supplies the remainder. The rearrangement links TRBV5-1 to TRBJ2-2; 14 bases align to TRBD2. The CDR3 consists of 15 residues. Germline loops: CDR1 SGHRS, CDR2 YFSETQ. V shed 3 bases, J shed 6 bases, and the junction held 1 base outside the gene matches. CDR3 in amino acids: CASSWGLAGAGELFF. CDR3 DNA (partial): TGCGCCAGCAGCTGGGGACTAGCGGGGGCCGGGGAG.

Regarding this clone: The read finishes 3 residues shy of the CDR3 end, and the germline J gene is used to complete it. The chain couples TRBV7-2 to TRBJ2-3; D not certain. The CDR3 has 12 amino acids. The V end was cut by 3 bases, the J end by 4 bases, with 5 bases between. Germline lookup yields CDR1 SGHTA and CDR2 FQGNSA. This chain's CDR3 is CASSFFSDTQYF. The CDR3 DNA, read in part, is TGTGCCAGCAGCTTCTTCTCAGATACG.

Regarding this clone: Coverage ceases 3 residues before the CDR3 finishes, and the germline J gene fills in the end. The chain carries TRBV2 and TRBJ2-2; 11 bases are a match to TRBD1. The CDR3 contains 15 residues. Trimming at V came to 6 bases and at J to 8 bases, leaving 8 bases not matched to a gene. CDR1 and CDR2 (germline): SNHLY, FYNNEI. The CDR3 reads CASSDGQGAGGELFF. Partial CDR3 DNA: TGTGCCAGCAGCGACGGACAGGGGGCAGGTGGGGAG.

The CDR3 DNA, read in part, is TGTGCCTACACGGACAGCCGATCCTACGAG. Protein: CAYTDSRSYE. In full, the CDR3 is CAYTDSRSYEQYF. The V gene is TRBV30, the J gene TRBJ2-7, with D possibly being TRBD1 (6 bases). The observed sequence ends 3 residues before the CDR3 terminus, with the missing tail filled in from the germline J gene. There are 13 residues in the CDR3. V lost 7 bases, J lost 1 base, and 14 bases lay in between. Germline V gene lookup returns CDR1 GTSNPN and CDR2 SVGIG (reference sequence).

About this clone: The missing CDR3 end, 3 residues past where the read stops, is filled in from the germline J gene. V and J are TRBV5-1 and TRBJ1-2; D is possibly TRBD1 (5 bases). The length of the CDR3 is 13 residues. Looked up from germline, CDR1 is SGHRS and CDR2 is YFSETQ. V was cut by 4 bases and J by 6 bases, with 13 bases left in between. CDR3 DNA (partial): TGCGCCAGCAGCGTCCAGGGTGGCGATGGC. The encoded protein is CASSVQGGDG. The CDR3, in full, reads CASSVQGGDGYTF.

Of note for this clone: The read ends 3 residues before the CDR3 terminus; that terminus is restored from the germline J gene. The rearrangement joins TRBV5-6 to TRBJ2-1; perhaps TRBD2 as D (6 bases). The V and J ends lost 3 bases and 6 bases respectively, with 16 bases between them. Germline assignment: CDR1 SGHDT and CDR2 YYEEEE. This CDR3 has 15 amino acids. CDR3 DNA, as far as it was read: TGTGCCAGCAGCTCGGGCGATCTCGGGGGCAATGAG. Translating gives CASSSGDLGGNE. The whole CDR3 sequence is CASSSGDLGGNEQFF. Full variable domain (outside the CDR3, taken from reference TRBV5-6 and TRBJ2-1): DAGVTQSPTHLIKTRGQQVTLRCSPKSGHDTVSWYQQALGQGPQFIFQYYEEEERQRGNFPDRFSGHQFPNYSSELNVNALLLGDSALYLCASSSGDLGGNEQFFGPGTRLTVL.

Incomplete CDR3 DNA: TGCGCCAGCAGACAGGGACAGATGACAGATACG. Amino acid sequence: CASRQGQMTDT. The complete CDR3 reads CASRQGQMTDTQYF. V and J are TRBV5-1 and TRBJ2-3; 7 positions match TRBD1. The sequence runs out 3 residues before the end of the CDR3; the remainder is reconstructed from the germline J gene. Losses at the gene ends were 5 bases for V and 3 bases for J; bases not matched to a gene: 6. CDR1 SGHRS and CDR2 YFSETQ come from the germline V gene. The CDR3 is 14 amino acids.

With respect to this clone: The read ends 3 residues early relative to the CDR3; the germline J gene fills the gap. The chain employs TRBV20-1 and TRBJ2-7; D is possibly TRBD2 (5 bases). CDR1 and CDR2 (germline): DFQATT, SNEGSKA (reference sequence). The CDR3 extends over 14 amino acids. V was trimmed by 2 bases and J by 0 bases, leaving 11 bases between them. The covered CDR3 bases are TGCAGTGCTAGATCGGACTCCAACTCCTACGAG. Protein: CSARSDSNSYE. The full CDR3 is CSARSDSNSYEQYF.

CDR3 region: CASRRGGNNEQFF. The CDR3 bases that were read are TGTGCCAGCAGGCGGGGAGGGAACAATGAG. The rearrangement links TRBV2 to TRBJ2-1, with TRBD2 matching over 7 bases. The DNA ends 3 residues before the CDR3 does, and the rest of the CDR3 is filled in from the germline J gene. With 6 bases clipped from V and 5 bases from J, the junction kept 4 bases outside the gene matches. The CDR3 covers 13 residues. The germline CDR1 and CDR2 sequences are SNHLY and FYNNEI.

A note on this clone: The CDR3 end is not reached by the read, which stops 3 residues before it; the germline J gene fills it in. The rearrangement links TRBV29-1 to TRBJ1-1; 12 positions match TRBD1. The CDR3 runs to 15 residues. V lost 7 bases to trimming and J lost 5 bases; unmatched junction nucleotides: 11. Per the germline V gene, CDR1 is SQVTM and CDR2 is ANQGSEA. The CDR3 protein is CSGGGTGGAGTEAFF. CDR3 DNA, as far as it was read: TGCAGCGGGGGCGGGACAGGGGGCGCCGGTACTGAA.

Remarks on this clone: The junction does not match germline at one end; this may be a read error. The CDR3 goes on 3 residues after the read ends, and that part is filled in from the germline J gene. V gene TRBV7-6 combines with J gene TRBJ1-2; 10 bases are shared with TRBD1. The CDR3 has 16 amino acids. CDR1 is SGHVS, CDR2 FNYEAQ, per germline. Incomplete CDR3 DNA: TGTGCCAGCAACTTACGCGGACAGGGGGGGGACTATGGC. It encodes CASNLRGQGGDYG. The whole CDR3 protein reads CASNLRGQGGDYGYTF.

Concerning this clone: The CDR3 end lies 3 residues beyond the end of the read and is filled in from the germline J gene. V is TRBV5-1 and J is TRBJ1-4; 9 nucleotides agree with TRBD1. The CDR3 contains 14 residues. V shed 4 bases and J 6 bases; nucleotides not matched to a gene: 4. CDR1 and CDR2 from the germline V gene are SGHRS and YFSETQ. CDR3 DNA, as far as it was read: TGCGCCAGCAGCCCCGGGACAGGGCATGAAAAA. This sequence encodes CASSPGTGHEK. In full, the CDR3 is CASSPGTGHEKLFF.

As for this clone: The read ends 3 residues early relative to the CDR3; the germline J gene fills the gap. The chain is built from TRBV20-1 and TRBJ2-7, with 9 nucleotides matching TRBD1. The V segment lost 6 bases and the J segment 6 bases; nucleotides outside the gene matches: 3. The CDR3 consists of 11 residues. Germline CDR1 is DFQATT and CDR2 is SNEGSKA (reference sequence). The chain's CDR3 is CSARTGAEQYF. The covered CDR3 bases are TGCAGTGCCAGGACAGGGGCCGAG.

A word on this clone: The sequenced fragment ends 3 residues before the CDR3 boundary, so the rest is inferred from the germline J gene. This rearrangement joins TRBV20-1 to TRBJ2-1, with a weak D call TRBD2 (5 bases). The V end was cut by 4 bases, the J end by 7 bases, with 14 bases between. Germline lookup yields CDR1 DFQATT and CDR2 SNEGSKA (reference sequence). CDR3 length: 13 residues. The part of the CDR3 DNA that was read is TGCAGTGCTAACCCCGGGGATCGGAATGAG. This gives the protein CSANPGDRNE. The CDR3, in full, reads CSANPGDRNEQFF.

A word on this clone: The observed sequence ends 3 residues before the CDR3 terminus, with the missing tail filled in from the germline J gene. This sequence joins TRBV19 and TRBJ1-1; TRBD1 is a possible D gene (5 bases). Germline assignment: CDR1 LNHDA and CDR2 SQIVND (reference sequence). The CDR3 length is 11 residues. Trimming shortened V by 11 bases and J by 4 bases, and 11 bases separated the two germline ends. The covered CDR3 bases are TGTGCCGCAACCAGGGTCACTGAA. Protein: CAATRVTE. The whole CDR3 sequence reads CAATRVTEAFF.

In the case of this clone: The sequence runs out 3 residues before the end of the CDR3; the remainder is reconstructed from the germline J gene. The chain joins TRBV3-1 (or the pseudogene TRBV3-2) to TRBJ1-2; 7 nucleotides agree with TRBD1. Germline V gene lookup returns CDR1 LGHDT and CDR2 YNNKEL (reference sequence). This CDR3 spans 12 amino acids. The CDR3 DNA, read in part, is TGTGCCAGCAGCCGACAGGGACGGGGC. Translating gives CASSRQGRG. The full CDR3 sequence reads CASSRQGRGYTF.

Of note for this clone: Coverage ceases 3 residues before the CDR3 finishes, and the germline J gene fills in the end. The chain carries TRBV19 and TRBJ2-5; TRBD2 matches at 7 bases. The CDR3 totals 15 residues. V lost 5 bases and J lost 3; bases outside the gene matches: 9. CDR1 is LNHDA, CDR2 SQIVND, per germline (reference sequence). CDR3 in amino acids: CASSDPGGGEETQYF. The CDR3 bases that were read are TGTGCCAGTAGTGACCCCGGTGGGGGGGAAGAGACC.

A note on this clone: Read data end 3 residues before the CDR3 end; the end is taken from the germline J gene. J is TRBJ1-5 and V is TRBV2; TRBD1 is a possible D gene (6 bases). V shed 9 bases and J shed 6 bases, with 21 bases lying between them. The CDR3 sequence is 15 residues long. Per germline, CDR1 SNHLY and CDR2 FYNNEI. The CDR3 sequence: CASGGTPLGSQPQHF. The CDR3 DNA, read in part, is TGTGCCAGTGGGGGCACTCCCCTAGGAAGTCAGCCC.

As concerns this clone: The CDR3 end falls 3 residues outside the read, so it is completed with the germline J gene. The chain joins TRBV7-4 to TRBJ1-5, with a tentative D call TRBD1 (5 bases). CDR1 is SGHVT and CDR2 is SQSDAQ in the germline V gene. This CDR3 is 14 amino acids long. V lost 5 bases, J lost 1 base, and 9 bases lay in between. CDR3 sequence reads: CASSPRQSNQPQHF. Incomplete CDR3 DNA: TGTGCCAGCAGCCCCCGACAGAGCAATCAGCCC.

This clone shows up as medium-sized by frequency. The read terminates 3 residues ahead of where the CDR3 ends, so the germline J gene completes it. V gene TRBV4-2 combines with J gene TRBJ2-3, with 10 bases aligning to TRBD1. The junction had 16 bases not matched to a gene; V was cut back by 2 bases and J by 2 bases. Germline CDR1 LGHNA, CDR2 YNFKEQ. The CDR3 length is 20 residues. This CDR3 is CASSQRDRGQLERLTDTQYF. The sequenced CDR3 bases are TGTGCCAGCAGCCAAAGGGACAGGGGACAGTTGGAACGCCTCACAGATACG.

About this clone: The read halts 3 residues ahead of the CDR3 end, with the missing end drawn from the germline J gene. The chain joins TRBV12-5 to TRBJ2-5; D may be TRBD2 (5 bases). Trimming removed 5 bases from V and 0 bases from J, with 10 bases in between. Germline V gene data show CDR1 as LGHNT and CDR2 as FRNRAP. The CDR3 has 14 amino acids. The sequenced part of the CDR3 DNA is TGTGCTAGTGGTATAGCGAGTAACCAAGAGACC. Translation: CASGIASNQET. The full CDR3 sequence reads CASGIASNQETQYF.

Notes on this clone: The CDR3 is cut off 3 residues early in the read; its end comes from the germline J gene. The rearrangement joins TRBV30 to TRBJ1-4; 7 bases fit TRBD1. The germline V gene encodes CDR1 GTSNPN and CDR2 SVGIG (reference sequence). This CDR3 region has 13 residues. CDR3 residues: CAWETGSRQKLFF. The CDR3 DNA, read in part, is TGTGCTTGGGAGACAGGGAGCCGGCAAAAA.

About this clone itself: The read terminates 3 residues before the CDR3 end, so the remaining end is supplied by the germline J gene. The chain has TRBV11-3 and TRBJ1-1; the D gene is possibly TRBD1 (6 bases). This CDR3 is 14 amino acids long. In germline, CDR1 is SGHNT, CDR2 YENEEA. V lost 5 bases, J lost 5 bases, and 15 bases lay in between. CDR3 DNA (partial): TGTGCCAGCAGCCCCAGGGGAGTAGAAACTGAA. Residues: CASSPRGVETE. The whole CDR3 reads CASSPRGVETEAFF.

Remarks on this clone: The CDR3 end falls 3 residues outside the read, so it is completed with the germline J gene. This chain connects TRBV10-1 to TRBJ2-1; D gene ambiguous. The germline V gene encodes CDR1 WNHNN and CDR2 SYGVQD (reference sequence). V gave up 0 bases and J gave up 4 bases, with 16 bases separating them. CDR3 size: 17 residues. The DNA read from the CDR3 is TGCGCCAGCAGTGAGTCGACTCAGTGGCTAGGTTACAATGAG. Translation gives CASSESTQWLGYNE. The complete CDR3 sequence is CASSESTQWLGYNEQFF.